These 7 T cell receptor beta chains share one sample of origin, sequenced in a study of cytomegalovirus exposure and HLA in healthy donors. PCR involved 60 Vbeta and 13 Jbeta primers. Assay used: immunoSEQ multiplex PCR; TCRdb lists only in-frame clones, some missing. This table holds 120,000 or so clones, approximately 81% found once. The sequenced sample consisted of PBMCs. The receptors derive from a woman in her thirties or forties in good health and CMV-seronegative.

The gene calls are TRBV5-4 and TRBJ1-6, with a weak D call TRBD1 (6 bases). The V gene lost 1 base and the J gene lost 6 bases, with 8 bases spanning the gap. CDR3 length: 14 residues. Germline loops: CDR1 SGHNT, CDR2 YYREEE (reference sequence). CDR3 nucleotide sequence: TGTGCCAGCAGCTTGCAGGGGATTAATTCACCCCTCCACTTT. Translation gives CASSLQGINSPLHF. Drawing the rest from reference TRBV5-4 and TRBJ1-6, the complete variable domain is ETGVTQSPTHLIKTRGQQVTLRCSSQSGHNTVSWYQQALGQGPQFIFQYYREEENGRGNFPPRFSGLQFPNYSSELNVNALELDDSALYLCASSLQGINSPLHFGNGTRLTVT.

J is TRBJ2-7 and V is TRBV7-8; 7 bases map to TRBD1. V lost 0 bases to trimming and J lost 1 base; unmatched junction nucleotides: 9. This CDR3 spans 17 amino acids. Looked up from germline, CDR1 is SGHVS and CDR2 is FQNEAQ. This CDR3 reads CASSLALGGVDSYEQYF. The CDR3 nucleotides are TGTGCCAGCAGCTTAGCGCTAGGGGGCGTTGATTCCTACGAGCAGTACTTC.

This chain connects TRBV7-2 to TRBJ2-3; D perhaps matches TRBD2 (6 bases). Between the trimmed V and J ends, which lost 2 bases and 0 bases, there was a span of 9 bases. The germline CDR1 and CDR2 sequences are SGHTA and FQGNSA. The CDR3 length is 15 residues. CDR3 bases: TGTGCCAGCAGCTTAATGGCGGGAAGCACAGATACGCAGTATTTT. Its protein product is CASSLMAGSTDTQYF.

This clone was counted between two and nine times. The V gene is TRBV5-1, the J gene TRBJ1-4, with D perhaps TRBD1 (5 bases). The germline V gene has CDR1 SGHRS and CDR2 YFSETQ. The CDR3 runs to 15 residues. Trimming shortened V by 4 bases and J by 2 bases, and 12 bases separated the two germline ends. CDR3 sequence: CASSGRRGTNEKLFF. DNA of the CDR3: TGCGCCAGCAGCGGAAGAAGGGGTACTAATGAAAAACTGTTTTTT.

For this clone: At one of its ends the junction is not consistent with the germline gene, which may arise from a read error. The J gene is TRBJ2-5, the V gene TRBV7-9; 14 bases map to TRBD2. The CDR3 is made up of 16 amino acids. Per the germline V gene, CDR1 is SEHNR and CDR2 is FQNEAQ (reference sequence). The CDR3 sequence: CASSRGLAGEQEAQYF. The CDR3 nucleotides read TGTGCCAGCAGCCGGGGACTAGCGGGGGAACAAGAGGCCCAGTACTTC.

This clone was detected a few times. This chain joins TRBV6-1 and TRBJ1-6, with D unclear. This CDR3 has 15 amino acids. From germline, CDR1 is MNHNS and CDR2 SASEGT. Trimming pared 3 bases from V and 7 bases from J, leaving 13 bases between. The DNA for the CDR3 is TGTGCCAGCAGTGAGGGCGGGTTGGGGAATTCACCCCTCCACTTT. Translation gives CASSEGGLGNSPLHF.

The chain recombines TRBV5-1 with TRBJ2-1, with 11 bases identical to TRBD2. This CDR3 has 16 amino acids. Unmatched junction bases numbered 7, after V lost 4 bases and J lost 4 bases. Germline CDR1 SGHRS, CDR2 YFSETQ. CDR3 residues: CASSRLLAGEYNEQFF. In DNA, the CDR3 is TGCGCCAGCAGCCGATTACTAGCGGGGGAATACAATGAGCAGTTCTTC.